The rows below give T cell receptor beta chains drawn from one sample of a study of T cells in localized non-small cell lung cancer. Clones were sequenced by immunoSEQ multiplex PCR, and TCRdb holds only the in-frame ones, with some missing. The table shows about 1,500 clones, with approximately 25% occurring only once. Specimen: lung tumor tissue, collected before any cancer treatment. All receptors derive from an older female donor with stage II lung adenocarcinoma. The CDR3 runs from the conserved cysteine through the conserved F or W. D genes are given only for firm matches. Size is omitted from some rows. Given values are once, few, many or a class for expanded clones.

cdr3_length: 15; v_call: TRBV6-8; j_call: TRBJ1-4; d_call: TRBD1; clone_size: large; cdr3_aa: CASTRQGGSNEKLFF; cdr3_nt: TGTGCCAGCACCCGACAGGGCGGGTCTAATGAAAAACTGTTTTTT
cdr3_length: 14; v_call: TRBV19; j_call: TRBJ1-4; d_call: NA; clone_size: NA; cdr3_aa: CASSWQRQNEKLFF; cdr3_nt: TGTGCCAGTAGTTGGCAGAGACAGAATGAAAAACTGTTTTTT
cdr3_length: 19; v_call: TRBV18; j_call: TRBJ2-3; d_call: TRBD2; clone_size: NA; cdr3_aa: CASSPAPGLAGGYTDTQYF; cdr3_nt: TGTGCCAGCTCACCCGCGCCGGGACTAGCGGGGGGGTACACAGATACGCAGTATTTT
cdr3_length: 16; v_call: TRBV28; j_call: TRBJ2-7; d_call: TRBD2; clone_size: NA; cdr3_aa: CASSLALGGGAYEQYF; cdr3_nt: TGTGCCAGCAGTTTAGCACTAGGCGGGGGGGCCTACGAGCAGTACTTC
cdr3_length: 14; v_call: TRBV11-3; j_call: TRBJ2-7; d_call: TRBD1; clone_size: few; cdr3_aa: CASRPPGQGHEQYF; cdr3_nt: TGTGCCAGCAGACCGCCGGGACAGGGCCACGAGCAGTACTTC
cdr3_length: 14; v_call: TRBV15; j_call: TRBJ1-5; d_call: NA; clone_size: NA; cdr3_aa: CATSRDRGLSPQHF; cdr3_nt: TGTGCCACCAGCAGAGATCGGGGGCTGAGCCCCCAGCATTTT
cdr3_length: 15; v_call: TRBV18; j_call: TRBJ2-6; d_call: NA; clone_size: NA; cdr3_aa: CASSRDSSGANVLTF; cdr3_nt: TGTGCCAGCTCTCGAGACAGCTCTGGGGCCAACGTCCTGACTTTC
cdr3_length: 13; v_call: TRBV4-1; j_call: TRBJ1-2; d_call: NA; clone_size: NA; cdr3_aa: CASRDTSNYGYTF; cdr3_nt: TGCGCCAGCCGGGACACCAGTAACTATGGCTACACCTTC
cdr3_length: 12; v_call: TRBV19; j_call: TRBJ1-1; d_call: NA; clone_size: few; cdr3_aa: CASNTGNTEAFF; cdr3_nt: TGTGCCAGTAATACAGGGAACACTGAAGCTTTCTTT
cdr3_length: 12; v_call: TRBV6-8; j_call: TRBJ2-7; d_call: NA; clone_size: few; cdr3_aa: CASRQSGHEQYF; cdr3_nt: TGTGCCAGCAGGCAGAGCGGCCACGAGCAGTACTTC
cdr3_length: 14; v_call: TRBV30; j_call: TRBJ1-5; d_call: NA; clone_size: NA; cdr3_aa: CAWSVLGYNQPQHF; cdr3_nt: TGTGCCTGGAGTGTACTAGGGTACAATCAGCCCCAGCATTTT
cdr3_length: 17; v_call: TRBV6-8; j_call: TRBJ1-1; d_call: TRBD1; clone_size: NA; cdr3_aa: CASSDPRTGSGNTEAFF; cdr3_nt: TGTGCCAGCAGTGACCCCCGGACAGGGTCAGGGAACACTGAAGCTTTCTTT
cdr3_length: 15; v_call: TRBV18; j_call: TRBJ1-5; d_call: TRBD1; clone_size: NA; cdr3_aa: CASSPSTGFDQPQHF; cdr3_nt: TGTGCCAGCTCACCTTCGACAGGGTTCGATCAGCCCCAGCATTTT
cdr3_length: 17; v_call: TRBV30; j_call: TRBJ2-3; d_call: NA; clone_size: NA; cdr3_aa: CAWSVPARGLSTDTQYF; cdr3_nt: TGTGCCTGGAGTGTACCGGCTCGCGGTCTTTCCACAGATACGCAGTATTTT
cdr3_length: 14; v_call: TRBV11-3; j_call: TRBJ1-5; d_call: TRBD1; clone_size: NA; cdr3_aa: CASSTTGGNQPQHF; cdr3_nt: TGTGCCAGCAGCACGACAGGGGGGAATCAGCCCCAGCATTTT
cdr3_length: 14; v_call: TRBV28; j_call: TRBJ2-7; d_call: TRBD2; clone_size: NA; cdr3_aa: CASSSGTSGYEQYF; cdr3_nt: TGTGCCAGCAGTTCAGGGACTAGCGGCTACGAGCAGTACTTC
cdr3_length: 15; v_call: TRBV11-3; j_call: TRBJ1-3; d_call: NA; clone_size: few; cdr3_aa: CASSLSSNSGNTIYF; cdr3_nt: TGTGCCAGCAGCCTCTCCTCCAACTCTGGAAACACCATATATTTT
cdr3_length: 14; v_call: TRBV11-3; j_call: TRBJ2-2; d_call: TRBD1; clone_size: NA; cdr3_aa: CASSWDRGSGELFF; cdr3_nt: TGTGCCAGCAGCTGGGACAGGGGGTCCGGGGAGCTGTTTTTT
cdr3_length: 12; v_call: TRBV19; j_call: TRBJ1-1; d_call: NA; clone_size: few; cdr3_aa: CASSNTGLRAFF; cdr3_nt: TGTGCCAGTAGTAATACAGGGCTTCGGGCTTTCTTT
cdr3_length: 16; v_call: TRBV28; j_call: TRBJ2-5; d_call: NA; clone_size: NA; cdr3_aa: CASSLGAGRSQETQYF; cdr3_nt: TGTGCCAGCAGTTTGGGGGCAGGGAGGAGTCAAGAGACCCAGTACTTC
cdr3_length: 15; v_call: TRBV11-3; j_call: TRBJ1-2; d_call: TRBD1; clone_size: large; cdr3_aa: CASSTQGARLYGYTF; cdr3_nt: TGTGCCAGCAGCACGCAGGGGGCGCGTCTCTATGGCTACACCTTC
cdr3_length: 15; v_call: TRBV6-8; j_call: TRBJ2-7; d_call: NA; clone_size: few; cdr3_aa: CASSATWIGGDEQYF; cdr3_nt: TGTGCCAGCAGTGCAACTTGGATTGGGGGTGACGAGCAGTACTTC
cdr3_length: 13; v_call: TRBV6-8; j_call: TRBJ1-2; d_call: NA; clone_size: NA; cdr3_aa: CASSPRDNYGYTF; cdr3_nt: TGTGCCAGCAGTCCTCGCGATAACTATGGCTACACCTTC
cdr3_length: 13; v_call: TRBV9; j_call: TRBJ2-2; d_call: TRBD1; clone_size: NA; cdr3_aa: CASGEGGIGELFF; cdr3_nt: TGTGCCAGCGGTGAAGGGGGCATCGGGGAGCTGTTTTTT
cdr3_length: 14; v_call: TRBV11-3; j_call: TRBJ1-1; d_call: TRBD1; clone_size: NA; cdr3_aa: CASSERQGSTEAFF; cdr3_nt: TGTGCCAGCAGCGAACGACAGGGGAGCACTGAAGCTTTCTTT
cdr3_length: 14; v_call: TRBV28; j_call: TRBJ2-7; d_call: TRBD2; clone_size: large; cdr3_aa: CASSLMGLLYEQYF; cdr3_nt: TGTGCCAGCAGTTTGATGGGACTACTCTACGAGCAGTACTTC
cdr3_length: 14; v_call: TRBV11-3; j_call: TRBJ1-5; d_call: NA; clone_size: NA; cdr3_aa: CASSRTSGNQPQHF; cdr3_nt: TGTGCCAGCAGCCGGACCAGCGGCAATCAGCCCCAGCATTTT
cdr3_length: 16; v_call: TRBV30; j_call: TRBJ2-1; d_call: TRBD2; clone_size: few; cdr3_aa: CAWSVGLAGGNNEQFF; cdr3_nt: TGTGCCTGGAGTGTAGGGCTAGCGGGAGGGAACAATGAGCAGTTCTTC
cdr3_length: 18; v_call: TRBV11-3; j_call: TRBJ2-7; d_call: TRBD2; clone_size: NA; cdr3_aa: CASSPRTSGRAQVKEQYF; cdr3_nt: TGTGCCAGCAGCCCCCGGACTAGCGGGAGGGCCCAAGTTAAGGAGCAGTACTTC
cdr3_length: 21; v_call: TRBV6-1; j_call: TRBJ1-2; d_call: NA; clone_size: NA; cdr3_aa: CASSEALSTVRDRGFGYGYTF; cdr3_nt: TGTGCCAGCAGTGAAGCCTTGTCGACCGTCCGGGACCGCGGCTTTGGCTATGGCTACACCTTC
cdr3_length: 18; v_call: TRBV11-3; j_call: TRBJ2-7; d_call: TRBD2; clone_size: few; cdr3_aa: CASSRVAGLAGALYEQYF; cdr3_nt: TGTGCCAGCAGCCGTGTCGCGGGACTAGCGGGGGCCCTCTACGAGCAGTACTTC
cdr3_length: 16; v_call: TRBV11-3; j_call: TRBJ2-7; d_call: NA; clone_size: NA; cdr3_aa: CASSPRAGGQSYEQYF; cdr3_nt: TGTGCCAGCAGCCCCCGGGCCGGGGGGCAATCCTACGAGCAGTACTTC
cdr3_length: 14; v_call: TRBV19; j_call: TRBJ2-2; d_call: NA; clone_size: NA; cdr3_aa: CASSIGGPSGELFF; cdr3_nt: TGTGCCAGTAGTATTGGGGGGCCGAGCGGGGAGCTGTTTTTT
cdr3_length: 13; v_call: TRBV6-8; j_call: TRBJ2-7; d_call: NA; clone_size: few; cdr3_aa: CASRGKVAYEQYF; cdr3_nt: TGTGCCAGCAGGGGGAAAGTCGCCTACGAGCAGTACTTC
cdr3_length: 15; v_call: TRBV11-3; j_call: TRBJ1-4; d_call: TRBD1; clone_size: NA; cdr3_aa: CASSLMSQGGEKLFF; cdr3_nt: TGTGCCAGCAGCTTAATGTCACAGGGGGGTGAAAAACTGTTTTTT
cdr3_length: 16; v_call: TRBV11-3; j_call: TRBJ2-1; d_call: TRBD2; clone_size: NA; cdr3_aa: CASSLVGSGVYNEQFF; cdr3_nt: TGTGCCAGCAGCTTAGTGGGTAGCGGGGTGTACAATGAGCAGTTCTTC
cdr3_length: 17; v_call: TRBV15; j_call: TRBJ2-2; d_call: TRBD2; clone_size: NA; cdr3_aa: CATSRDSAGVVAGELFF; cdr3_nt: TGTGCCACCAGCAGAGATTCAGCGGGAGTCGTGGCCGGGGAGCTGTTTTTT
cdr3_length: 13; v_call: TRBV5-8; j_call: TRBJ1-6; d_call: NA; clone_size: few; cdr3_aa: CASSQASNSPLHF; cdr3_nt: TGTGCCAGCAGCCAGGCGTCGAATTCACCCCTCCACTTT
cdr3_length: 13; v_call: TRBV28; j_call: TRBJ1-2; d_call: NA; clone_size: few; cdr3_aa: CASKDGANYGYTF; cdr3_nt: TGTGCCAGCAAGGACGGAGCTAACTATGGCTACACCTTC
cdr3_length: 14; v_call: TRBV11-3; j_call: TRBJ2-7; d_call: NA; clone_size: NA; cdr3_aa: CASNSASSSYEQYF; cdr3_nt: TGTGCCAGCAACTCGGCTAGCAGCTCCTACGAGCAGTACTTC
cdr3_length: 16; v_call: TRBV18; j_call: TRBJ1-1; d_call: NA; clone_size: NA; cdr3_aa: CASSPVYGTYGTEAFF; cdr3_nt: TGTGCCAGCTCACCGGTCTACGGGACGTACGGCACTGAAGCTTTCTTT
cdr3_length: 13; v_call: TRBV14; j_call: TRBJ2-2; d_call: NA; clone_size: once; cdr3_aa: CASSQVITGELFF; cdr3_nt: TGTGCCAGCAGCCAAGTAATCACCGGGGAGCTGTTTTTT
cdr3_length: 12; v_call: TRBV29-1; j_call: TRBJ2-1; d_call: TRBD1; clone_size: NA; cdr3_aa: CSADRDVDEQFF; cdr3_nt: TGCAGCGCCGACAGGGATGTGGATGAGCAGTTCTTC
cdr3_length: 15; v_call: TRBV19; j_call: TRBJ2-1; d_call: NA; clone_size: NA; cdr3_aa: CASSVDIKPYNEQFF; cdr3_nt: TGTGCCAGTAGTGTAGATATAAAACCCTACAATGAGCAGTTCTTC
cdr3_length: 16; v_call: TRBV10-3; j_call: TRBJ1-5; d_call: NA; clone_size: NA; cdr3_aa: CAISESKGLSNQPQHF; cdr3_nt: TGTGCCATCAGTGAGTCGAAGGGCTTGAGCAATCAGCCCCAGCATTTT
cdr3_length: 17; v_call: TRBV28; j_call: TRBJ2-1; d_call: TRBD2; clone_size: NA; cdr3_aa: CASSPPGLAGAVGEQFF; cdr3_nt: TGTGCCAGCAGTCCCCCGGGACTAGCGGGAGCAGTGGGTGAGCAGTTCTTC
cdr3_length: 15; v_call: TRBV30; j_call: TRBJ2-3; d_call: TRBD2; clone_size: few; cdr3_aa: CAWIRTSGSTDTQYF; cdr3_nt: TGTGCCTGGATCCGAACTAGCGGGAGCACAGATACGCAGTATTTT
cdr3_length: 14; v_call: TRBV6-8; j_call: TRBJ2-2; d_call: TRBD1; clone_size: NA; cdr3_aa: CASSRDRRTGELFF; cdr3_nt: TGTGCCAGCAGCAGGGACAGGCGGACCGGGGAGCTGTTTTTT
cdr3_length: 14; v_call: TRBV11-3; j_call: TRBJ2-2; d_call: NA; clone_size: NA; cdr3_aa: CASSFKERAGELFF; cdr3_nt: TGTGCCAGCAGCTTCAAGGAGCGGGCCGGGGAGCTGTTTTTT
cdr3_length: 16; v_call: TRBV7-2; j_call: TRBJ2-3; d_call: NA; clone_size: NA; cdr3_aa: CASSLWRRLGTDTQYF; cdr3_nt: TGTGCCAGCAGCTTGTGGAGGAGACTAGGCACAGATACGCAGTATTTT
cdr3_length: 14; v_call: TRBV6-8; j_call: TRBJ1-5; d_call: NA; clone_size: few; cdr3_aa: CAINTQGNGQPQHF; cdr3_nt: TGTGCCATCAATACCCAGGGAAACGGTCAGCCCCAGCATTTT
cdr3_length: 16; v_call: TRBV7-5; j_call: TRBJ2-1; d_call: NA; clone_size: few; cdr3_aa: CASSLGTSGVYNEQFF; cdr3_nt: TGTGCCAGCAGCTTAGGGACTAGCGGGGTCTACAATGAGCAGTTCTTC
cdr3_length: 16; v_call: TRBV6-8; j_call: TRBJ1-2; d_call: TRBD1; clone_size: few; cdr3_aa: CASSYSGTADNYGYTF; cdr3_nt: TGTGCCAGCAGTTACTCGGGGACAGCTGATAACTATGGCTACACCTTC